This T cell receptor (beta chain) was retrieved from a study of CD8 T cells in ankylosing spondylitis. Study observations and caveats: There were earlier reports of some motif variants in reactive arthritis synovial fluid and blood. What appeared characteristic of ankylosing spondylitis blood was a TCR beta motif of under 10 highly homologous variants. Within peripheral blood, clones linked to disease were CD8+ and relatively rare. Reportedly, significant enrichment of disease-linked clones occurred in matched ankylosing spondylitis synovial fluid.

The authors made TCR beta libraries by quantitative 5'-RACE with molecular barcodes. TCRdb ran MiXCR on the 5' RACE reads and lists one entry per CDR3 protein. The table shows around 480,000 distinct CDR3 sequences, with 17% occurring only once. This CDR3 has 13 amino acids. J lost 5 bases, V lost 4 bases, and 1 base had no gene match. A word on this clonotype: Antigen specificity is unknown.

The TCR originated in a male donor with ankylosing spondylitis. The rearrangement uses TRBV12-3 or TRBV12-4 and TRBJ1-4; 7 nucleotides align to TRBD1. Sequencing was done on a sample of blood, either unsorted or a sorted T cell fraction (not recorded which). This CDR3 reads CASSWGQNEKLFF. The CDR3 bases are TGTGCCAGCAGTTGGGGACAGAATGAAAAACTGTTTTTT.